This paragraph covers one T cell receptor (beta chain) sequence. The antigen is not known. A much larger clone differs by one base, so this may be a read error. This sample was included in a study of glioma-infiltrating T cells. Looking at the study overall: Dexamethasone exposure before glioma surgery was limited to six or fewer days. Sequencing aimed for roughly 4.5- to 11-fold coverage of approximately 990,000 peripheral T cells.

Amplification of TCR alpha and beta CDR3 regions from RNA used iRepertoire nested multiplex PCR. TCRdb used MiXCR to reprocess the multiplex PCR reads, holding one entry per CDR3 protein. In the table there are a few hundred thousand distinct CDR3 sequences, 35% to 45% of which are singletons. Study conclusions and caveats: Shared blood CDR3 signature motifs marked patients with low tissue-blood divergence. Non-neoplastic patients had below-expected tissue-blood divergence, while all gliomas exceeded expectation.

Sequenced input: glioma tissue, nonneoplastic brain tissue, or PBMCs (not recorded which). The clonotype was recovered from a human donor with low-grade glioma or glioblastoma, undergoing nonglioma brain surgery, or in good health (not recorded which).

DNA for the CDR3: TGTGCCAGAAGTCAGGCCATTAACACTGAAGCTTTCTTT. Translated, it gives CARSQAINTEAFF. J is TRBJ1-1 and V is TRBV28; D remains ambiguous. The ends were cut back, 9 bases at V and 2 bases at J, with 13 bases in the middle. The CDR3 extends over 13 amino acids. CDR1 and CDR2 (germline): MDHEN, SYDVKM.